Below, 15 T cell receptor beta chains from the same sample are listed, as sequenced in a study of T cells after yellow fever vaccination. TCRdb passed the 5' RACE reads through MiXCR, listing each CDR3 protein once. Of about 350,000 distinct CDR3 sequences listed, roughly 8.6% are singletons. This sample comprised PBMCs, obtained about 41 days after the first yellow fever vaccination. Receptor source: a man aged 18 to 29 who received the YFV17D yellow fever vaccine.

This clonotype was recorded at least ten times. The genes are TRBV15 and TRBJ2-4; a weak D match, TRBD2 (5 bases). The CDR3 covers 15 residues. V gave up 3 bases and J gave up 2 bases, with 11 bases separating them. Germline V gene lookup returns CDR1 LNHNV and CDR2 YYDKDF (reference sequence). The CDR3 region is CATSRGEEPKNIQYF. CDR3 in DNA: TGTGCCACCAGCAGGGGAGAGGAGCCCAAAAACATTCAGTACTTC.

The chain combines TRBV7-2 with TRBJ2-7; 7 bases map to TRBD2. This CDR3 region has 16 residues. Per germline, CDR1 SGHTA and CDR2 FQGNSA. J gave up 1 base and V 5 bases, and 11 bases lay outside the gene matches. For the CDR3, the DNA is TGTGCCAGCAGCGGGCCGGGGGAGCGGGGTTCCTACGAGCAGTACTTC. Encoded protein: CASSGPGERGSYEQYF.

This clonotype has only a few counts. V gene TRBV6-1 combines with J gene TRBJ2-3, with no clear D. V gave up 8 bases and J gave up 1 base, with 13 bases separating them. The CDR3 spans 14 residues. The germline CDR1 and CDR2 sequences are MNHNS and SASEGT. The DNA of the CDR3 is TGTGCCAGCGCTCCCACTCGAGGCACAGATACGCAGTATTTT. Its translation is CASAPTRGTDTQYF.

The gene calls are TRBV2 and TRBJ2-1, with 14 positions matching TRBD2. V gave up 4 bases and J gave up 14 bases; unmatched junction bases: 7. The CDR3 length is 14 residues. CDR1 SNHLY and CDR2 FYNNEI come from the germline V gene. CDR3: CASSGGTSGGVEFF. The CDR3 DNA reads TGTGCCAGCAGTGGTGGGACTAGCGGGGGTGTAGAGTTCTTC.

The chain links TRBV10-2 to TRBJ2-5; TRBD2 matches at 10 bases. J was trimmed by 5 bases and V by 2 bases; bases with no gene match: 8. CDR1 is WSHSY, CDR2 SAAADI, per germline. CDR3 length: 16 residues. This CDR3 reads CASSEGSGRPLETQYF. The CDR3 DNA reads as TGCGCCAGCAGTGAGGGTAGCGGGAGGCCTTTGGAGACCCAGTACTTC.

The rearrangement uses TRBV7-8 and TRBJ2-3; 10 nucleotides match TRBD2. The length of the CDR3 is 15 residues. Germline CDR1 is SGHVS and CDR2 is FQNEAQ. Trimming cost V 2 bases and J 5 bases; bases outside gene matches: 4. The CDR3 nucleotides read TGTGCCAGCAGCTTAAGCGGGGGGGCAATAGATACGCAGTATTTT. Its protein is CASSLSGGAIDTQYF.

This clonotype was counted a few times. V and J are TRBV2 and TRBJ2-7, with 7 bases aligning to TRBD2. The germline gives CDR1 SNHLY, CDR2 FYNNEI. V was clipped by 6 bases and J by 5 bases; unmatched bases: 7. CDR3 size: 13 residues. Written as DNA, the CDR3 is TGTGCCAGCAGCCAAACAGCGGGGAACGAGCAGTACGTC. It is translated as CASSQTAGNEQYV.

With respect to this clonotype: The junction differs from germline at one of its ends, possibly a read error. The J gene is TRBJ2-7, the V gene TRBV18; D may be TRBD1 (6 bases). The CDR3 is 15 residues long. Germline loops: CDR1 KGHSH, CDR2 LQKENI. The CDR3 nucleotides are TGTGCCAGCTCACAAACAGGGCCCGGCTTCGGCGAGCTGTACTTC. Translated: CASSQTGPGFGELYF. Together with reference TRBV18 and TRBJ2-7, the CDR3 gives the full variable domain: NAGVMQNPRHLVRRRGQEARLRCSPMKGHSHVYWYRQLPEEGLKFMVYLQKENIIDESGMPKERFSAEFPKEGPSILRIQQVVRGDSAAYFCASSQTGPGFGELYFGPGTRLTVT.

The chain couples TRBV4-3 to TRBJ2-2; the match to TRBD1 covers 9 bases. Unmatched junction bases numbered 1, after V lost 1 base and J lost 7 bases. This CDR3 comprises 14 residues. Germline lookup yields CDR1 LGHNA and CDR2 YSLEER. CDR3 DNA: TGCGCCAGCAGCCAAGCGGGACAGGGCGGGGAGCTGTTTTTT. Translated, it gives CASSQAGQGGELFF.

The rearrangement uses TRBV5-1 and TRBJ2-5, with D maybe TRBD2 (5 bases). This CDR3 is 14 amino acids long. Trimming pared 2 bases from V and 0 bases from J, leaving 8 bases between. Germline V CDR1 and CDR2: SGHRS, YFSETQ. This CDR3 is CASSFGIHQETQYF. CDR3 coding DNA: TGCGCCAGCAGCTTCGGGATCCACCAAGAGACCCAGTACTTC.

This clonotype was seen a few times. The chain joins TRBV7-9 to TRBJ2-2, with a weak D call TRBD1 (5 bases). Germline V lookup: CDR1 SEHNR, CDR2 FQNEAQ (reference sequence). The CDR3 sequence is 17 residues long. V was clipped by 1 base and J by 1 base, with 13 bases between them. CDR3 in DNA: TGTGCCAGCAGCTTAGAGGTTGGGCAGGGGAACACCGGGGAGCTGTTTTTT. It yields the protein CASSLEVGQGNTGELFF.

The chain joins TRBV5-8 to TRBJ2-3, with D maybe TRBD2 (6 bases). Germline values: CDR1 SGHTS, CDR2 YDEGEE. The CDR3 length is 16 residues. Trimming shortened V by 4 bases and J by 3 bases, and 18 bases separated the two germline ends. CDR3: CASSAGLPFGTDTQYF. The DNA of the CDR3 is TGTGCCAGCAGCGCGGGACTCCCCTTCGGGACAGATACGCAGTATTTT.

The CDR3 bases are TGTGCCATCAGTGAGTCGGGACTAGCGGCCCTGGGCAATGAGCAGTTCTTC. Its translation is CAISESGLAALGNEQFF. This chain joins TRBV10-3 and TRBJ2-1; the match to TRBD2 covers 11 bases. The length of the CDR3 is 17 residues. Germline trimming cut 0 bases from V and 6 bases from J; bases unmatched to any gene: 7. Germline CDR1 and CDR2: ENHRY and SYGVKD.

The sample holds a few counts of this clonotype. The J gene is TRBJ1-1, the V gene TRBV29-1; 7 bases fit TRBD1. The CDR3 is 11 amino acids. V lost 7 bases to trimming and J lost 8 bases; unmatched junction nucleotides: 7. CDR1 is SQVTM and CDR2 is ANQGSEA in the germline V gene. CDR3 bases: TGCAGCGCCAAACAGGGGCGCGAAGCTTTCTTT. Its translation: CSAKQGREAFF.

This CDR3 reads CSVDLRDSPTYEQYF. CDR3 coding DNA: TGCAGCGTTGACCTCCGGGACAGTCCGACCTACGAGCAGTACTTC. The chain uses TRBV29-1 and TRBJ2-7; 7 bases align to TRBD1. The CDR3 extends over 15 amino acids. Germline V gives CDR1 SQVTM, CDR2 ANQGSEA. V lost 3 bases and J lost 2; bases outside the gene matches: 10.